Detailed here is one T cell receptor (beta chain). This specimen belongs to a study of blood T cell repertoires in COVID-19. Overall study context: T cells, B-cell-depleted T cells, or PBMCs supplied cDNA or gDNA.

In the source study's methods: How many nucleated cells were present was estimated from reference gene primer amplification. Profiled with immunoSEQ multiplex PCR; TCRdb holds only in-frame clones, not every one. D and trimming come from the DNA, and the V and J calls and clone size come from that table. The table records under 350,000 clones, just over 85% of them present only once. The CDR3 consists of 18 residues. V was clipped by 5 bases and J by 9 bases, with 26 bases between them. Germline loops: CDR1 SEHNR, CDR2 FQNEAQ (reference sequence). Across 24 US areas, participants ranged in age from roughly 18 to 95 years. Cohort allocation depended upon clinical history that participants reported.

This chain links TRBV7-9 with TRBJ1-6, with D tentatively TRBD1 (5 bases). The receptor's source is a woman aged 40 to 49 with acute COVID-19. Source material: PBMCs or T cells enriched from blood (not recorded which). The CDR3 is CASSLSFGGTLGGSPLHF. The CDR3 coding sequence is TGTGCCAGCAGCCTTAGCTTCGGGGGGACCCTTGGGGGTTCACCCCTCCACTTT.